This is a list of T cell receptor beta chains from one sample in a study of CD8 T cells in Susac syndrome. From the immunoSEQ multiplex PCR reads, TCRdb called clonotypes with MiXCR, one entry per CDR3 protein. The sample has more than 150,000 distinct CDR3 sequences, about 91% seen once. The sample comprised CD4+ T cells from PBMCs. These receptors originate from a human donor in good health. Each CDR3 is given with its conserved first and last residue. A D gene is named only where the DNA matches it firmly. Clone size, where shown, is once, few, many, or a class for clones that have expanded.

cdr3_nt cdr3_aa d_call j_call clone_size v_call
TGTGCCAGCAGTCCTAGAGAGGGCAATGAGCAGTTCTTC CASSPREGNEQFF NA TRBJ2-1 NA TRBV12-3/TRBV12-4
TGTGCCTGGGGATTTTGGGCCGGATCCACACACACTAACACCGGGGAGCTGTTTTTT CAWGFWAGSTHTNTGELFF NA TRBJ2-2 NA TRBV30
TGCGCCAGCAGCGGGGGGACAGGGGATTACGAGCAGTACTTC CASSGGTGDYEQYF TRBD1 TRBJ2-7 NA TRBV5-1
TGTGCCAGCACCCAGAGGGATACGCAGTATTTT CASTQRDTQYF NA TRBJ2-3 NA TRBV6-5
TGTGCCAGCAGCTCCCAGGGATGGGAGGGCCGGGAGACCCAGTACTTC CASSSQGWEGRETQYF TRBD2 TRBJ2-5 NA TRBV9
TGCAGCGTTGTAGGACTGAGTGAAAAACTGTTTTTT CSVVGLSEKLFF NA TRBJ1-4 NA TRBV29-1
TGTGCCAGCAGCACGCCCAGGGCCCTCATGAACACTGAAGCTTTCTTT CASSTPRALMNTEAFF NA TRBJ1-1 NA TRBV5-4
TGTGCCAGCAGCTTACAGGTCCGCTCAGATACGCAGTATTTT CASSLQVRSDTQYF NA TRBJ2-3 NA TRBV12-3/TRBV12-4
TGTGCCAGCAGCTTACATGGGAGCAATCAGCCCCAGCATTTT CASSLHGSNQPQHF NA TRBJ1-5 NA TRBV7-2
TGCAGTGCTAGACAGGAGAAGAGAGGTGAAAAACTGTTTTTT CSARQEKRGEKLFF NA TRBJ1-4 NA TRBV20-1
TGTGCCAGCAGCGCCCTCAGGACAGGGTCGTATGGCTACACCTTC CASSALRTGSYGYTF TRBD1 TRBJ1-2 NA TRBV9
TGTGCCAGCGGGAACTCTGGGGCCAACGTCCTGACTTTC CASGNSGANVLTF NA TRBJ2-6 NA TRBV2
TGTGCCAGCAGCCTCGGGGCGGGAGGGCCCAATGAGCAGTTCTTC CASSLGAGGPNEQFF TRBD2 TRBJ2-1 NA TRBV6-1
TGTGCCAGCGCCACGACAGGAGAGCAGTACTTC CASATTGEQYF NA TRBJ2-7 NA TRBV3-1
TGTGCCAGCAGTTTGGGACAGAACACTGAAGCTTTCTTT CASSLGQNTEAFF NA TRBJ1-1 NA TRBV6-5
TGTGCCAGTAGTCCCGAGGACAGGGGGGATTATCGAGCTTTCTTT CASSPEDRGDYRAFF TRBD1 TRBJ1-1 NA TRBV19
TGTGCCAGTACTCGACAGGCGACTATAAACACTGAAGCTTTCTTT CASTRQATINTEAFF NA TRBJ1-1 NA TRBV19
TGTGCCAGCAGCCCTAGCGGGAGATCTGAGACCCAGTACTTC CASSPSGRSETQYF TRBD2 TRBJ2-5 NA TRBV14
TGCAGCGTCCAGGGTACTAATGAAAAACTGTTTTTT CSVQGTNEKLFF NA TRBJ1-4 NA TRBV29-1
TGTGCCACCAGTGATTTGACTAGCAGGGAGACCCAGTACTTC CATSDLTSRETQYF NA TRBJ2-5 NA TRBV24-1
TGCGCCAGCGGGATCGGGGAGGGTGAGCAGTTCTTC CASGIGEGEQFF TRBD2 TRBJ2-1 NA TRBV5-1
TGTGCCAGCAGGCTTGGGACAGCTTACACCGGGGAGCTGTTTTTT CASRLGTAYTGELFF TRBD1 TRBJ2-2 NA TRBV28
TGTGCCAGCAGCCTCATAGCGGGAGACCGCGCAGATACGCAGTATTTT CASSLIAGDRADTQYF TRBD2 TRBJ2-3 NA TRBV7-6
TGTGCCTGGGCGGGACAGGGGTACAGTGAGCAGTTCTTC CAWAGQGYSEQFF TRBD1 TRBJ2-1 NA TRBV30
TGTGCCAGCAGCGTGGGGGGTAGCGGTAACACCGGGGAGCTGTTTTTT CASSVGGSGNTGELFF NA TRBJ2-2 few TRBV9
TGCGCCAGCAGCCAAGGGAGCGTATCCACCGGGGAGCTGTTTTTT CASSQGSVSTGELFF NA TRBJ2-2 once TRBV4-1